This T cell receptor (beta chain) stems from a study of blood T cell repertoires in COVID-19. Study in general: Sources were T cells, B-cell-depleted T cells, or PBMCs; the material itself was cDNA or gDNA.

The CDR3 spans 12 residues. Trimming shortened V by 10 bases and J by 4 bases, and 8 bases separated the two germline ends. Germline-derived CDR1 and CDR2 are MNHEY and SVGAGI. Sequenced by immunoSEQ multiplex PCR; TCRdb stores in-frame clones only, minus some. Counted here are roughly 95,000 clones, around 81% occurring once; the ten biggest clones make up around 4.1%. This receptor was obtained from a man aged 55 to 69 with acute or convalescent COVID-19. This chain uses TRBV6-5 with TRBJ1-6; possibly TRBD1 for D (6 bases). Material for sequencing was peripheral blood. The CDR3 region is CAIGQYNSPLHF. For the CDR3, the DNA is TGTGCCATCGGACAGTATAATTCACCCCTCCACTTT.